A selection of T cell receptor beta chains follows, all from one sample in a study of blood T cell repertoires in COVID-19. Some clones are missing from TCRdb's copy, which holds only in-frame ones; the method was immunoSEQ multiplex PCR. The repertoire includes some 380,000 clones, about 87% of them detected once, and 1% to 1.5% sits in the top ten. Sequencing was done on a sample of PBMCs or T cells enriched from blood (not recorded which). The receptor set was obtained from a man younger than 40 who had recovered from COVID-19. Both conserved end residues are part of each CDR3. A D gene is named only where the DNA matches it firmly. Only part of the rows carry a size: once, few, many, or a class if the clone is expanded.

D | size | J | V | CDR3 | DNA
NA | NA | TRBJ1-5 | TRBV3-1/TRBV3-2 | CASSQGGNQPQHF | TGTGCCAGCAGCCAAGGCGGGAACCAGCCCCAGCATTTT
TRBD1 | once | TRBJ1-1 | TRBV5-4 | CASSSRGGANTEAFF | TGTGCCAGCAGCTCAAGAGGGGGCGCGAACACTGAAGCTTTCTTT
NA | NA | TRBJ2-7 | TRBV10-1 | CASSDGGLGFYEQYF | TGCGCCAGCAGTGATGGAGGGCTGGGGTTCTACGAGCAGTACTTC
NA | NA | TRBJ1-1 | TRBV12-3/TRBV12-4 | CASSRLVAFF | TGTGCCAGTTCGAGGCTAGTAGCTTTCTTT
NA | NA | TRBJ1-2 | TRBV19 | CASSPRRLNYGYTF | TGTGCCAGTAGTCCCCGCCGACTTAACTATGGCTACACCTTC
NA | once | TRBJ1-2 | TRBV4-3 | CASSQEAAYPSYGYTF | TGCGCCAGCAGCCAAGAGGCGGCCTACCCGTCCTATGGCTACACCTTC
NA | NA | TRBJ2-5 | TRBV4-1 | CASSQDSRGSLGQETQYF | TGCGCCAGCAGCCAAGATTCCCGAGGTTCACTAGGGCAAGAGACCCAGTACTTC
NA | NA | TRBJ2-3 | TRBV4-1 | CASSQGITGDTQYF | TGCGCCAGCAGCCAGGGTATTACAGGAGATACGCAGTATTTT
NA | NA | TRBJ1-5 | TRBV4-1 | CASSQDRRTGRQPQHF | TGCGCCAGCAGCCAAGATAGAAGAACAGGGAGACAGCCCCAGCATTTT
TRBD1 | NA | TRBJ1-2 | TRBV10-2 | CASSARTGSFFNYGYTF | TGCGCCAGCTCCGCGCGGACAGGAAGTTTTTTTAACTATGGCTACACCTTC
NA | NA | TRBJ1-5 | TRBV10-3 | CAISDRDQPQHF | TGTGCCATCAGTGACAGGGATCAGCCCCAGCATTTT
TRBD2 | NA | TRBJ2-7 | TRBV18 | CASSLTPSGGSPYEQYF | TGTGCCAGCTCACTAACACCGAGCGGGGGGTCCCCCTACGAGCAGTACTTC
NA | NA | TRBJ1-1 | TRBV6-5 | CATQGTAEAFF | TGTGCCACCCAGGGGACGGCTGAAGCTTTCTTT
NA | NA | TRBJ1-2 | TRBV27 | CASSLNRAYGYTF | TGTGCCAGCAGTTTGAACAGGGCCTATGGCTACACCTTC
NA | NA | TRBJ1-5 | TRBV5-8 | CATSRSTGPQHF | TGTGCCACCTCAAGGAGTACTGGGCCCCAGCATTTT
TRBD1 | NA | TRBJ1-1 | TRBV7-2 | CASSLTGTGFGAFF | TGTGCCAGCAGCTTAACAGGGACAGGGTTTGGGGCTTTCTTT
NA | NA | TRBJ1-2 | TRBV2 | CASSDTGFYGYTF | TGTGCCAGCAGTGACACAGGGTTCTATGGCTACACCTTC
TRBD1 | NA | TRBJ1-4 | TRBV7-9 | CASSPSGTGGEKLFF | TGTGCCAGCAGCCCATCCGGGACAGGGGGTGAAAAACTGTTTTTT
TRBD1 | NA | TRBJ1-2 | TRBV28 | CASSSRLRGLGYTF | TGTGCCAGCAGTTCTCGATTAAGGGGGCTTGGCTACACCTTC
TRBD1 | NA | TRBJ1-6 | TRBV2 | CARNYGTGGNSPLHF | TGTGCCAGGAACTACGGGACAGGGGGGAATTCACCCCTCCACTTT
NA | NA | TRBJ1-1 | TRBV6-4 | CASSPGEGNTEAFF | TGTGCCAGCAGCCCCGGGGAGGGGAACACTGAAGCTTTCTTT
NA | NA | TRBJ1-1 | TRBV6-5 | CASSRAGGAGTEAFF | TGTGCCAGCAGCCGAGCTGGGGGCGCGGGCACTGAAGCTTTCTTT
NA | few | TRBJ2-2 | TRBV29-1 | CSVGGLDTGELFF | TGCAGCGTTGGAGGGCTGGACACCGGGGAGCTGTTTTTT
NA | once | TRBJ1-5 | TRBV6-2/TRBV6-3 | CASSYPPAGHRNQPQHF | TGTGCCAGCAGTTATCCACCTGCTGGACATCGCAATCAGCCCCAGCATTTT
NA | NA | TRBJ1-5 | TRBV28 | CASSPPGGKFQPQHF | TGTGCCAGCAGTCCCCCGGGAGGAAAATTTCAGCCCCAGCATTTT
TRBD1 | NA | TRBJ2-7 | TRBV25-1 | CASSEQGAFYEQYF | TGTGCCAGCAGTGAGCAGGGGGCGTTCTACGAGCAGTACTTC
NA | once | TRBJ1-1 | TRBV29-1 | CSVRDTEAFF | TGCAGCGTACGAGACACTGAAGCTTTCTTT
TRBD1 | NA | TRBJ2-2 | TRBV19 | CASSTDRGRTGELFF | TGTGCCAGTAGTACAGACAGGGGACGTACCGGGGAGCTGTTTTTT
NA | NA | TRBJ1-3 | TRBV29-1 | CSVAGADSGNTIYF | TGCAGCGTCGCAGGGGCGGACTCTGGAAACACCATATATTTT
TRBD2 | NA | TRBJ2-1 | TRBV9 | CASSPTVSGGAYNEQFF | TGTGCCAGCAGCCCCACAGTAAGCGGGGGGGCCTACAATGAGCAGTTCTTC
NA | NA | TRBJ2-7 | TRBV4-1 | CASSQDRAYSEQYF | TGCGCCAGCAGCCAAGACAGGGCCTACTCCGAGCAGTACTTC
TRBD2 | NA | TRBJ2-1 | TRBV27 | CASTPTPAGGGYEQFF | TGTGCCAGCACCCCCACCCCAGCGGGGGGAGGCTATGAGCAGTTCTTC